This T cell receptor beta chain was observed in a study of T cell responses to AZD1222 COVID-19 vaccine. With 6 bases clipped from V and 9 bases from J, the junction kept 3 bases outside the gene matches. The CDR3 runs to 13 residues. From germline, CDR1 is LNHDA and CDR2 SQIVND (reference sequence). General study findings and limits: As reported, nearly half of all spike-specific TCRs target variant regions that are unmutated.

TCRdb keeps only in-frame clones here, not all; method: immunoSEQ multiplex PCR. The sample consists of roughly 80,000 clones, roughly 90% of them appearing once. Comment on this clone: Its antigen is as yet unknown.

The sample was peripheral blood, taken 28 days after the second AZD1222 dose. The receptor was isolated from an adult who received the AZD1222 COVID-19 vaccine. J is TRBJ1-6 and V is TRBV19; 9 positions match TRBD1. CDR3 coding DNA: TGTGCCAGTAGCGGACAGGGGACTTCACCCCTCCACTTT. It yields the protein CASSGQGTSPLHF. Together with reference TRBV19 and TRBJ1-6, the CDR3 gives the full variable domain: DGGITQSPKYLFRKEGQNVTLSCEQNLNHDAMYWYRQDPGQGLRLIYYSQIVNDFQKGDIAEGYSVSREKKESFPLTVTSAQKNPTAFYLCASSGQGTSPLHFGNGTRLTVT.